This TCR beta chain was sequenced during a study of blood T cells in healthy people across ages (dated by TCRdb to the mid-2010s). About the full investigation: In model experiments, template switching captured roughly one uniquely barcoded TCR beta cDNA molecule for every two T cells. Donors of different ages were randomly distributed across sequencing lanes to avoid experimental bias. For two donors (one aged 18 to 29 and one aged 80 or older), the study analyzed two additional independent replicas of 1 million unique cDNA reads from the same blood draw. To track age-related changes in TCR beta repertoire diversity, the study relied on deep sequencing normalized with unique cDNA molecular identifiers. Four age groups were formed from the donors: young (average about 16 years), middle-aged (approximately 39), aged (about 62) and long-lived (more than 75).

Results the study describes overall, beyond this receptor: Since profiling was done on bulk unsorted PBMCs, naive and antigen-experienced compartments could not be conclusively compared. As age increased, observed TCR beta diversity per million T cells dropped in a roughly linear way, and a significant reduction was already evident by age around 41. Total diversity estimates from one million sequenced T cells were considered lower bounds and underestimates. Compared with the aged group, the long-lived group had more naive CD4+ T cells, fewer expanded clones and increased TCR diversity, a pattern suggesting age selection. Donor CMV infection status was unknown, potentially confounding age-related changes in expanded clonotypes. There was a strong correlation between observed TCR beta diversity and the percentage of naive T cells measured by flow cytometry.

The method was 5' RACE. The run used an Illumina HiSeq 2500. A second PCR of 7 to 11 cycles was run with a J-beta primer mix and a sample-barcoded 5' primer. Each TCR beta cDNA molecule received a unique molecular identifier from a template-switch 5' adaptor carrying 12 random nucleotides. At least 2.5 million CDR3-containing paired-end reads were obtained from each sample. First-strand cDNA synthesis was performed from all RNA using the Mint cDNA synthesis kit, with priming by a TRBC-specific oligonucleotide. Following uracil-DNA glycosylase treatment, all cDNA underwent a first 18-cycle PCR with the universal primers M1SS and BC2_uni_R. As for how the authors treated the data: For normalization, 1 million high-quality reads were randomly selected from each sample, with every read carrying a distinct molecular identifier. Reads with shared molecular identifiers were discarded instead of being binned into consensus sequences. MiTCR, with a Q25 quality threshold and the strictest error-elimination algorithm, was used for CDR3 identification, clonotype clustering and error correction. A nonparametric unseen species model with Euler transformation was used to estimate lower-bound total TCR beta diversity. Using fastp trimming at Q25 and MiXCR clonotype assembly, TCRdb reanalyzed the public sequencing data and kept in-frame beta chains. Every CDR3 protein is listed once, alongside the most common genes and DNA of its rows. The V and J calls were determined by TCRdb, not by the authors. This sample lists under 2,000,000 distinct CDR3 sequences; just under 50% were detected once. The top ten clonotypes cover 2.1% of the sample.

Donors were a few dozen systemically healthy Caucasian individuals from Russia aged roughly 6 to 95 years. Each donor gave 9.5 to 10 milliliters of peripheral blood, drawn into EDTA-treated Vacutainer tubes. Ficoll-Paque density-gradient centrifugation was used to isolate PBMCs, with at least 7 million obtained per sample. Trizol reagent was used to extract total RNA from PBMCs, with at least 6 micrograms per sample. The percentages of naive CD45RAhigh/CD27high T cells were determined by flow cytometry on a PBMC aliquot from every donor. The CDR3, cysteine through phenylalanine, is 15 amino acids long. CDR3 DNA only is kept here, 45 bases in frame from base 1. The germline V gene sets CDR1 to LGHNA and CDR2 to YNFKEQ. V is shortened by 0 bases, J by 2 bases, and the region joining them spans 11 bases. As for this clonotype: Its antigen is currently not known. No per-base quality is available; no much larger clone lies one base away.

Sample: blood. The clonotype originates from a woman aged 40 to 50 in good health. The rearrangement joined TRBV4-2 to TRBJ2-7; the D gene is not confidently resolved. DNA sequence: TGTGCCAGCAGCCAAGATTGGGTGGGGACCTACGAGCAGTACTTC. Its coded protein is CASSQDWVGTYEQYF.